A selection of T cell receptor beta chains follows, all from one sample in a study of EBV T-cell therapy then PD-1 blockade in nasopharyngeal carcinoma. No cognate antigen is known for these TCRs. The assay was immunoSEQ multiplex PCR, and TCRdb's table has in-frame clones only and misses some. The sample records around 13,000 clones, 80% to 90% being singletons. The sequenced sample was CD8+ T cells from blood, obtained around day 100 from a patient whose treatment included autologous EBV-specific T cells and nivolumab. The source of these receptors is a man aged 35 to 55 with nasopharyngeal carcinoma. Both conserved end residues are part of each CDR3. Each record gives: V gene, D gene, J gene, clone size, CDR3 protein, CDR3 DNA. D genes are given only for firm matches. The listing skips clone size in some rows; elsewhere it reads once, few, many or a size class.

>TRBV6-5|-|TRBJ1-3|-
CASLYSSGNTIYF
TGTGCCAGCCTGTACAGCTCTGGAAACACCATATATTTT
>TRBV15|-|TRBJ2-3|-
CATSRDATDTQYF
TGTGCCACCAGCAGAGATGCCACAGATACGCAGTATTTT
>TRBV7-6|-|TRBJ1-1|-
CASSLRAHERGDTEAFF
TGTGCCAGCAGCTTAAGAGCCCACGAGCGGGGAGACACTGAAGCTTTCTTT
>TRBV28|-|TRBJ1-6|-
CASSLYNTGLSPLHF
TGTGCCAGCAGTTTATACAACACAGGTCTTTCACCCCTCCACTTT
>TRBV5-4|TRBD1|TRBJ1-1|medium-sized
CASSPRTGGNTEAFF
TGTGCCAGCAGCCCGAGAACAGGGGGGAACACTGAAGCTTTCTTT
>TRBV6-1|TRBD2|TRBJ2-1|few
CASSEVGGGHNEQFF
TGTGCCAGCAGTGAAGTGGGCGGGGGTCACAATGAGCAGTTCTTC
>TRBV5-1|TRBD1|TRBJ2-7|-
CASSFRGQGAYEQYF
TGCGCCAGCAGCTTCAGGGGGCAGGGGGCATACGAGCAGTACTTC
>TRBV10-1|-|TRBJ1-2|medium-sized
CASSEEGYGYTF
TGCGCCAGCAGTGAAGAGGGGTATGGCTACACCTTC
>TRBV9|-|TRBJ2-3|-
CASTPDTQYF
TGTGCCAGCACCCCAGATACGCAGTATTTT
>TRBV9|-|TRBJ2-3|-
CASSVAIRAPDTQYF
TGTGCCAGCAGCGTAGCTATCCGGGCCCCAGATACGCAGTATTTT
>TRBV24-1|-|TRBJ2-7|-
CATSVGQGRYEQYF
TGTGCCACCAGTGTTGGGCAGGGGAGGTACGAGCAGTACTTC
>TRBV7-2|-|TRBJ2-7|-
CASSLGLLGPAQYF
TGTGCCAGCAGCTTAGGGTTATTGGGTCCGGCGCAGTACTTC
>TRBV27|-|TRBJ2-7|-
CASSLSGGFVYEQYF
TGTGCCAGCAGTTTATCCGGAGGGTTCGTTTACGAGCAGTACTTC
>TRBV29-1|TRBD1|TRBJ1-1|-
CSATLTGGLNTEAFF
TGCAGCGCCACACTGACAGGGGGCTTGAACACTGAAGCTTTCTTT
>TRBV7-8|-|TRBJ1-6|few
CASSLASRADSPLHF
TGTGCCAGCAGCTTAGCATCCAGGGCGGATTCACCCCTCCACTTT
>TRBV9|-|TRBJ1-1|-
CASSSGVNTEAFF
TGTGCCAGCAGCTCAGGGGTGAACACTGAAGCTTTCTTT
>TRBV6-2/TRBV6-3|-|TRBJ1-2|-
CASSYAQLLYGYTF
TGTGCCAGCAGTTATGCACAGCTACTCTATGGCTACACCTTC
>TRBV7-9|-|TRBJ1-4|-
CASSFPDTERKLFF
TGTGCCAGCAGCTTCCCGGACACGGAGAGGAAACTGTTTTTT
>TRBV27|-|TRBJ2-7|-
CASARGASYEQYF
TGTGCCAGCGCCAGAGGAGCCTCCTACGAGCAGTACTTC
>TRBV5-5|-|TRBJ1-1|-
CASSYSSWTEAFF
TGTGCCAGCAGCTATTCGAGTTGGACTGAAGCTTTCTTT
>TRBV15|TRBD1|TRBJ1-1|-
CATSRGQGYTEAFF
TGTGCCACCAGCAGGGGACAGGGATACACTGAAGCTTTCTTT
>TRBV3-1/TRBV3-2|-|TRBJ1-2|-
CASSQGISNYGYTF
TGTGCCAGCAGCCAAGGTATTTCTAACTATGGCTACACCTTC
>TRBV3-1/TRBV3-2|-|TRBJ1-2|-
CASSQGSCRGGYTF
TGTGCCAGCAGCCAAGGGTCATGCCGGGGGGGCTACACCTTC
>TRBV9|-|TRBJ2-2|-
CASSVPPGLFF
TGTGCCAGCAGCGTACCCCCGGGGCTGTTTTTT
>TRBV4-3|TRBD2|TRBJ2-7|-
CASSQESSGRYEQYF
TGCGCCAGCAGCCAAGAGAGTAGCGGGCGCTACGAGCAGTACTTC
>TRBV7-3|TRBD2|TRBJ2-1|-
CASSLLAGGGYNEQFF
TGTGCCAGCAGCTTACTAGCGGGGGGAGGTTACAATGAGCAGTTCTTC
>TRBV7-6|-|TRBJ1-2|-
CASSLDAGVYGYTF
TGTGCCAGCAGCTTAGATGCAGGGGTCTATGGCTACACCTTC
>TRBV6-1|TRBD1|TRBJ2-7|-
CASSDIRDSSYEQYF
TGTGCCAGCAGTGATATCCGGGACAGTTCCTACGAGCAGTACTTC
>TRBV4-1|-|TRBJ2-2|-
CASSQVLNTGELFF
TGCGCCAGCAGCCAAGTTCTCAACACCGGGGAGCTGTTTTTT
>TRBV5-4|-|TRBJ1-4|-
CASSDSGAPTNEKLFF
TGTGCCAGCAGCGACTCCGGGGCCCCAACTAATGAAAAACTGTTTTTT
>TRBV6-5|-|TRBJ2-7|-
CASSVTDWGYEQYF
TGTGCCAGCAGCGTAACCGATTGGGGCTACGAGCAGTACTTC
>TRBV10-3|-|TRBJ1-1|-
CAISEETPDTEAFF
TGTGCCATCAGTGAAGAAACACCAGACACTGAAGCTTTCTTT
>TRBV2|-|TRBJ1-2|medium-sized
CASSERTDVYGYTF
TGTGCCAGCAGTGAAAGGACGGACGTCTATGGCTACACCTTC
>TRBV6-2/TRBV6-3|-|TRBJ1-1|medium-sized
CASSHALPDTEAFF
TGTGCCAGCAGTCACGCCCTCCCCGACACTGAAGCTTTCTTT
>TRBV2|TRBD1|TRBJ2-7|-
CASSEVGRGLREQYF
TGTGCCAGCAGTGAAGTTGGCAGGGGGTTGCGTGAGCAGTACTTC
>TRBV24-1|-|TRBJ2-2|-
CATSDFAGELFF
TGTGCCACCAGTGATTTTGCCGGGGAGCTGTTTTTT
>TRBV7-6|-|TRBJ2-3|-
CASSPCLDTQYF
TGTGCCAGCAGCCCATGTTTAGATACGCAGTATTTT
>TRBV10-3|-|TRBJ2-1|-
CAISDEGNNEQFF
TGTGCCATCAGTGACGAGGGGAACAATGAGCAGTTCTTC
>TRBV4-3|-|TRBJ2-1|-
CASSQVAANEQFF
TGCGCCAGCAGCCAAGTCGCGGCTAATGAGCAGTTCTTC
>TRBV5-1|TRBD1|TRBJ2-2|-
CASSAWDRDLIGELFF
TGCGCCAGCAGCGCCTGGGACAGGGATTTGATCGGGGAGCTGTTTTTT
>TRBV6-5|-|TRBJ2-7|-
CAIRQPGRYEQYF
TGTGCCATCCGTCAGCCGGGGCGCTACGAGCAGTACTTC